The count of the clone carrying this TCR beta chain is one. These data are taken from a study of blood T cell repertoires in COVID-19. The CDR3 has 14 residues. V lost 4 bases, J lost 9 bases, and 17 bases lay in between. Germline CDR1 is SGHRS and CDR2 is YFSETQ. TCRdb's table, derived via immunoSEQ multiplex PCR, lists solely in-frame clones and lacks some. Altogether 200,000 to 250,000 clones are present, 82% being singletons, with the ten largest covering approximately 4.8%. The sequencing input was peripheral blood. The gene calls are TRBV5-1 and TRBJ2-1; D not resolved. This sequence was found in a woman aged 70 to 79 with acute or convalescent COVID-19. The CDR3 nucleotides read TGCGCCAGCAGCACGCAAAACGCAGGAACTGAGCAGTTCTTC. Protein: CASSTQNAGTEQFF. The variable domain in full, completed from reference TRBV5-1 and TRBJ2-1, reads KAGVTQTPRYLIKTRGQQVTLSCSPISGHRSVSWYQQTPGQGLQFLFEYFSETQRNKGNFPGRFSGRQFSNSRSEMNVSTLELGDSALYLCASSTQNAGTEQFFGPGTRLTVL.